The clone carrying this TCR beta chain showed up just a few times. This record belongs to a study of blood T cell repertoires in COVID-19. Study overall: T cells, B-cell-depleted T cells, or PBMCs provided the cDNA or gDNA that served as material.

Libraries were prepared by immunoSEQ multiplex PCR; TCRdb keeps only in-frame clonotypes and omits some of them. The table records under 75,000 clones, 80% of them present only once. This CDR3 has 14 amino acids. V shed 5 bases and J 8 bases; nucleotides not matched to a gene: 8. Germline values: CDR1 SGHVS, CDR2 FNYEAQ. V is TRBV7-6 and J is TRBJ2-1; 8 bases fit TRBD2. This TCR was recovered from a man in his sixties with acute or convalescent COVID-19. Sequenced sample: peripheral blood. Here the CDR3 DNA reads TGTGCCAGCAGCCCCCGCGGTAGCGGGGATGAGCAGTTCTTC. Amino acids: CASSPRGSGDEQFF.